These 17 T cell receptor beta chains came from one sample sequenced in a study of CD4 and CD8 cells across lung adenocarcinoma regions. MiXCR, run by TCRdb on the PCR reads, gives a single entry per CDR3 protein. This sample has around 6,800 distinct CDR3 sequences, with around 50% found just once. Specimen: CD8+ T cells from the center of a lung tumor. The receptors were sampled from a male donor with lung adenocarcinoma. The CD4 and CD8 labels of this study may be unreliable.

The rearrangement links TRBV6-2 or TRBV6-3 to TRBJ2-1; 8 nucleotides agree with TRBD1. The DNA end is a closer match to TRBJ2-7, so the J assignment may be wrong. This CDR3 spans 15 amino acids. Germline CDR1 is MNHEY and CDR2 is SVGEGT. CDR3 sequence reads: CASSYGGTGSYEQYF. CDR3 in DNA: TGTGCCAGCAGTTACGGCGGGACAGGCTCCTACGAGCAGTACTTC.

J is TRBJ1-6 and V is TRBV7-6, with D possibly TRBD1 on 5 matching bases. The germline CDR1 and CDR2 sequences are SGHVS and FNYEAQ. V was trimmed by 5 bases and J by 10 bases, leaving 15 bases between them. CDR3 length: 14 amino acids. CDR3 DNA sequence: TGTGCCAGCAGCCAAGACCAGAGGGGCTCACCCCTCCACTTT. It translates to CASSQDQRGSPLHF.

This clonotype was observed a handful of times. This chain connects TRBV27 to TRBJ1-1; 11 positions match TRBD1. V lost 6 bases to trimming and J lost 0 bases; unmatched junction nucleotides: 6. Germline lookup yields CDR1 MNHEY and CDR2 SMNVEV (reference sequence). This CDR3 has 16 amino acids. For the CDR3, the DNA is TGTGCCAGCAGAGGGACAGGGGGAGGGATGAACACTGAAGCTTTCTTT. Amino acids: CASRGTGGGMNTEAFF.

J is TRBJ2-1 and V is TRBV6-5, with D uncertain. The CDR3 spans 14 residues. Trimming took off 5 bases at V and 12 bases at J, with 20 bases between the two ends. Germline V gene data show CDR1 as MNHEY and CDR2 as SVGAGI. CDR3 sequence: CASSHAVSLDTQFF. CDR3 nucleotide sequence: TGTGCCAGCAGTCACGCTGTGAGCCTAGATACGCAGTTCTTC.

The CDR3 DNA reads as TGTGCCAGCAGCTTAGAGACAGGAATGGAATACGAAAAACTGTTTTTT. It is translated as CASSLETGMEYEKLFF. The V gene is TRBV7-8, the J gene TRBJ1-4, with a tentative D call TRBD1 (6 bases). The CDR3 consists of 16 residues. In germline, CDR1 is SGHVS, CDR2 FQNEAQ. V lost 1 base to trimming and J lost 8 bases, with 17 bases between them.

V and J are TRBV10-3 and TRBJ2-1, with 12 bases fitting TRBD1. The J call may not be correct, given that the DNA end is closer to TRBJ2-7. The length of the CDR3 is 14 residues. The germline V gene encodes CDR1 ENHRY and CDR2 SYGVKD. The CDR3 nucleotides are TGTGCCTCGCTCGGGACAGGGGGCGGGTACGAGCAGTACTTC. This translates into CASLGTGGGYEQYF.

The V and J genes are TRBV7-2 and TRBJ2-3; TRBD2 matches at 8 bases. J was trimmed by 1 base and V by 6 bases; bases with no gene match: 9. CDR1 is SGHTA and CDR2 is FQGNSA in the germline V gene. The CDR3 runs to 16 residues. CDR3 sequence reads: CASSLVWRGGTDTQYF. The CDR3, as DNA: TGTGCCAGCAGTCTAGTGTGGCGGGGGGGCACAGATACGCAGTATTTT. Variable domain in full (rest from reference TRBV7-2 and TRBJ2-3): GAGVSQSPSNKVTEKGKDVELRCDPISGHTALYWYRQSLGQGLEFLIYFQGNSAPDKSGLPSDRFSAERTGGSVSTLTIQRTQQEDSAVYLCASSLVWRGGTDTQYFGPGTRLTVL.

This clonotype occurred a few times. The chain carries TRBV11-1 and TRBJ1-4; perhaps TRBD1 as D (5 bases). V dropped 3 bases and J dropped 3 bases, with 8 bases sitting between them. CDR1 SGHAT and CDR2 FQDESV come from the germline V gene (reference sequence). The CDR3 is 14 amino acids. The CDR3: CASSLTAPNEKLFF. CDR3 DNA: TGTGCCAGCAGCTTGACAGCCCCTAATGAAAAACTGTTTTTT.

The rearrangement uses TRBV6-1 and TRBJ2-1; 7 bases line up with TRBD1. The DNA end is more similar to TRBJ2-7, so the J call may be wrong. The CDR3 covers 13 residues. Germline assignment: CDR1 MNHNS and CDR2 SASEGT. CDR3 in amino acids: CASSQDRTLEQYF. The DNA for the CDR3 is TGTGCCAGCAGTCAGGACAGGACTCTCGAGCAGTACTTC.

The genes are TRBV7-9 and TRBJ1-2; D is unclear. V was clipped by 1 base and J by 2 bases, with 2 bases between them. The germline V gene has CDR1 SEHNR and CDR2 FQNEAQ (reference sequence). This CDR3 spans 12 amino acids. CDR3 loop: CASSLENYGYTF. CDR3 nucleotide sequence: TGTGCCAGCAGCTTAGAGAACTATGGCTACACCTTC.

This clonotype was picked up a small number of times. The chain links TRBV10-2 to TRBJ2-5; D may be TRBD2 (6 bases). Germline lookup yields CDR1 WSHSY and CDR2 SAAADI. The ends were cut back, 1 base at V and 1 base at J, with 7 bases in the middle. The length of the CDR3 is 14 residues. The CDR3, as DNA: TGCGCCAGCAGTGAGTTTAGCGGCCAAGAGACCCAGTACTTC. This sequence encodes CASSEFSGQETQYF.

This clonotype has just a few counts. The chain joins TRBV6-2 or TRBV6-3 to TRBJ2-2, with no clear D. Trimming shortened V by 10 bases and J by 6 bases, and 9 bases separated the two germline ends. This CDR3 contains 11 residues. CDR1 and CDR2 (germline): MNHEY, SVGEGT. The DNA of the CDR3 is TGTGCCACCAGAACCGCCGGGGAGCTGTTTTTT. Residues: CATRTAGELFF.

The CDR3 DNA follows: TGTGCCATCAGGGGACAGAACTATGGCTACACCTTC. Amino acids: CAIRGQNYGYTF. The rearrangement links TRBV10-3 to TRBJ1-2; TRBD1 agrees at 7 bases. Germline V lookup: CDR1 ENHRY, CDR2 SYGVKD. V lost 6 bases and J lost 2; bases outside the gene matches: 0. The CDR3 runs to 12 residues.

The rearrangement joins TRBV10-2 to TRBJ2-1, with 11 bases matching TRBD2. After removal of 5 bases from V and 6 bases from J, the junction contained 6 bases not matched to a gene. The germline V gene encodes CDR1 WSHSY and CDR2 SAAADI. There are 15 residues in the CDR3. DNA for the CDR3: TGCGCCAGCAGTCTACTAGCGGGAGCTATCAATGAGCAGTTCTTC. Translated, it gives CASSLLAGAINEQFF.

Comment on this clonotype: At one end the junction does not follow the germline gene, possibly because of a read error. The chain carries TRBV6-8 and TRBJ2-1, with D perhaps matching TRBD1 or TRBD2 (5 bases each). With the DNA end fitting TRBJ2-5 better, the J assignment may be wrong. The germline V gene has CDR1 MNHGY and CDR2 SAAAGT. This CDR3 has 17 amino acids. CDR3 region: CASSYGLGERGEDTQYF. DNA for the CDR3: TGTGCCAGTAGTTACGGACTCGGGGAACGGGGCGAAGATACCCAGTACTTC.

In DNA form, the CDR3 reads TGCAGTGCTCGAAGTCAGGGGAATGAGCAGTTCTTC. This codes for CSARSQGNEQFF. The rearrangement links TRBV20-1 to TRBJ2-1; tentative D call: TRBD1 (6 bases). The CDR3 extends over 12 amino acids. V was shortened by 5 bases and J by 7 bases, with 12 bases between the two germline ends. Germline-derived CDR1 and CDR2 are DFQATT and SNEGSKA (reference sequence).

The rearrangement joins TRBV7-2 to TRBJ2-1; 8 bases align to TRBD2. The DNA end is more similar to TRBJ2-7, so the J call may be wrong. Germline V lookup: CDR1 SGHTA, CDR2 FQGNSA. This CDR3 spans 15 amino acids. CDR3 in DNA: TGTGCCAGCAGCTTAGGGACTAGCACCTACAATGAGCAGTACTTC. The encoded protein is CASSLGTSTYNEQYF.